The entry that follows covers one T cell receptor beta chain sequence. Its binding antigen is unknown. No clone much larger than this one lies a single base away; base qualities are absent. The data were taken from a study of Ad26.COV2.S vaccination and SARS-CoV-2 variants (dated by TCRdb to about 2021). Regarding the research as a whole: Donors in the vaccine arm were drawn from COV1001, a multicentre, randomized, double-blind, placebo-controlled phase I-IIa trial testing Ad26.COV2.S in healthy adults. Ad26.COV2.S was administered intramuscularly at 5 x 10^10 or 1 x 10^11 viral particles, either as a single shot or as two shots given 56 days apart. TCRbeta repertoire sequencing served as the tool for gauging how specific and how broad the SARS-CoV-2-reactive T cell receptors were following Ad26.COV2.S vaccination. The TCR-sequenced set comprised around 30 samples: around 20 Ad26.COV2.S vaccine recipients, 5 placebo recipients and 8 SARS-CoV-2 convalescent individuals. Trial participants were randomized into five groups of five: low-dose or high-dose Ad26.COV2.S given once or twice, or placebo on both occasions. Investigators did not know the trial group allocation while performing experiments and assessing outcomes. Study-wide conclusions, independent of this receptor: The study lacked the statistical power to compare responses across vaccine doses or regimens. After vaccination, substantial breadth of spike-specific CD8+ and CD4+ T cell responses was reported. Comparable non-spike TCR breadth was observed between vaccine and placebo recipients, consistent with only spike being contained in the vaccine. Spike-specific TCR breadth was higher in Ad26.COV2.S recipients than in placebo recipients (P = 0.0014). According to the authors, total T cell responses may have been underestimated by the TCR breadth and depth analyses.

Read against the paper, the sample's treatment or condition label means: 15 to 20 received Ad26.COV2.S at low or high dose, single or two shots; about 5 received placebo; per-sample allocation not given. Repertoires of vaccine and placebo recipients were sequenced from samples collected on day 63 after the first injection. In Cohort 1b, about 25 adults aged 18-55 years were enrolled at a single site in Boston, USA, between 29 July and 7 August 2020. Ad26.COV2.S was a replication-incompetent adenovirus type 26 vector expressing a prefusion-stabilized SARS-CoV-2 spike protein from the original Wuhan strain. The immunoSEQ Assay was the method used to sequence TCRbeta CDR3 regions. After extraction, genomic DNA underwent amplification by bias-controlled multiplex PCR, followed by high-throughput sequencing. As for how the authors treated the data: To quantify the absolute abundance of every unique TCRbeta CDR3 region, sequences were collapsed and filtered. T cell fraction was estimated by normalization of TCRbeta template counts to usable DNA, with usable DNA being measured through amplification of reference genes present in all nucleated cells. Repertoire TCRs were annotated as SARS-CoV-2-specific when V gene, CDR3 amino acid sequence and J gene were exactly matched to a known reactive TCR set. MIRA supplied the reference SARS-CoV-2 TCR set, which was filtered for enrichment in COVID-19-positive ImmuneCODE repertoires so that public or cross-reactive TCRs were removed. Using the MIRA antigens, annotated TCRs were further analysed by specific ORF or by position within an ORF. Breadth was defined as annotated unique rearrangements over total unique productive rearrangements; depth was the summed frequency of those rearrangements. Two-sided Wilcoxon rank-sum tests were applied when comparing TCR breadth between groups. The source is immuneACCESS, and TCRdb retained only in-frame sequences with V and J called. Part of the clones is not carried over; for the studies checked, unresolved V genes explain less than half of this, and the remainder is unexplained. V, J and clone size are taken as reported in that table, and D and trimming were inferred from the DNA itself. Present in this sample are about 370,000 clones, roughly 90% of which were seen just once. The ten largest clonotypes hold approximately 1.9% of the sample.

The CDR3 numbers 14 residues from cysteine through phenylalanine. The retained sequence is limited to the CDR3, 42 bases, with the frame set at the first base. The germline ends are 10 bases apart after V is trimmed by 3 bases and J by 2 bases. Based on the germline V gene, the CDR1 and CDR2 sequences are SGHNT and YENEEA. The input for sequencing was peripheral blood, taken in a trial of Ad26.COV2.S vaccine versus placebo. The sequence was obtained from a person between 18 and 59 years old who received the Ad26.COV2.S COVID-19 vaccine or a placebo. The V and J genes are TRBV11-3 and TRBJ1-1; the D gene lacks a confident call. The CDR3 protein: CASSFRTGNTEAFF. The DNA sequence is TGTGCCAGCAGCTTCCGGACGGGAAACACTGAAGCTTTCTTT.